The source of this TCR beta chain is a study of T cells in tuberculosis (dated by TCRdb to 2016 to 2018). Some background on the complete study: In the study, CD1B tetramers and high-throughput TCR immunosequencing were combined to characterize T cells specific for the mycobacterial lipid antigen glucose monomycolate (GMM). With 10 to 11 people per group, a South African clinical cohort compared IGRA-negative adolescents, IGRA-positive adolescents with latent tuberculosis, and adults with active tuberculosis. PBMC from patients with active tuberculosis were archived either before the start of standard anti-tuberculosis treatment or within 7 days of starting that treatment.

As regards this clone: Which antigen it targets is not known. Qualities for individual bases were not recorded, and no much larger clone is one base off.

This specimen's time point label, per the study, means: new active TB diagnosis, blood taken before or within 7 days of starting treatment. Active tuberculosis patients were HIV-seronegative South African adults aged 18 years or older with a new diagnosis. Confirmation of active tuberculosis was obtained by positive sputum smear microscopy and/or positive M. tuberculosis culture. Immunosequencing was performed on unsorted cryopreserved PBMC and covered around 91,000 T cells per clinical donor on average. The immunoSEQ multiplex PCR assay was used to generate TCR libraries, with TCR-beta and/or TCR-alpha/delta assays applied to each sample. The amplified TCR libraries were sequenced using the Illumina high-throughput platform. Processing in the source paper ran as follows. Clustering and dimensionality reduction relied on pairwise TCRdist distances among GMM-specific receptors from T cells that were either sorted ex vivo or expanded in vitro. Each clinical repertoire received a mean NN-distance score, defined as the average TCRdist to the nearest 10% of tetramer-positive reference sequences. GEM TCR motif frequency was calculated as the fraction of unique TCRs that matched known GEM sequences in V/J usage and CDR3 length. Linear discriminant analysis with leave-one-out cross-validation, implemented in scikit-learn, was used to classify active tuberculosis. TCRdb limited this immuneACCESS table to in-frame rearrangements with V and J called. A share of clones is missing; checked studies link under half to unresolved V genes, and the rest is unexplained. The V and J calls and clone size were taken over from that table, and D and trimming were inferred from the DNA. The sample profile shows 47,000 or so clones; 90% to 95% of them were found once. Of the sample, more than 1.3% falls within the top ten clones.

V is shortened by 8 bases, J by 2 bases, and the region joining them spans 15 bases. The CDR3 contains 15 residues, cysteine and phenylalanine counted. The only DNA kept is the CDR3, 45 bases in frame from the first base. Based on the germline V gene, the CDR1 and CDR2 sequences are SNHLY and FYNNEI. Study-wide findings and limitations: Active tuberculosis TCR-alpha repertoires showed smaller mean NN-distances to GMM-specific TCRs than IGRA-negative controls, suggesting clonal expansion of these TCRs. Clinical samples were chosen by availability of cryopreserved specimens, and active tuberculosis cases were adults while controls were adolescents. An accuracy of roughly 84% (AUROC 0.90) was reached by a classifier using the diverse GMM-specific repertoire, compared with 70% to 75% accuracy when GEM motif frequencies were used. Smaller NN-distances were partly driven by shorter CDR3-alpha lengths in active tuberculosis patients, and statistical significance was not reached for the TCR-beta difference.

The material was PBMCs, obtained at tuberculosis diagnosis. This sequence uses TRBV2 and TRBJ1-4, with TRBD1 tentatively as D gene (6 bases match). The sequence was obtained from an adult with tuberculosis. The bases are TGTGCCAGCTTCCGGGGGGGCTATACTAATGAAAAACTGTTTTTT. This gives the protein CASFRGGYTNEKLFF.